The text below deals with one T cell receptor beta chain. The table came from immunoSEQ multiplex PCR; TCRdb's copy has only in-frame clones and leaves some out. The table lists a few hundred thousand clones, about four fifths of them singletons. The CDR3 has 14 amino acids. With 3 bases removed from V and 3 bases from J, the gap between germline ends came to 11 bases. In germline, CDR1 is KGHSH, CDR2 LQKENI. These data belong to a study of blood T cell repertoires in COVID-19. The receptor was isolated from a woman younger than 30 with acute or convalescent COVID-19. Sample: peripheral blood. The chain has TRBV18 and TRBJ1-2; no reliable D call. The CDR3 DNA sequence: TGTGCCAGCTCACCGTTACGGGATGACTATGGCTACACCTTC. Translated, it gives CASSPLRDDYGYTF.